The following is a T cell receptor beta chain sequence with its context. The CDR3 length is 17 residues. The V end was cut by 6 bases, the J end by 4 bases, with 22 bases between. CDR1 and CDR2 (germline): MNHEY, SMNVEV (reference sequence). This entry comes from a study of OX40 agonist ivuxolimab in advanced cancers. The table came from immunoSEQ multiplex PCR; TCRdb's copy has only in-frame clones and leaves some out. The sample contains around 95,000 clones, approximately 91% of which appear only once. This receptor was taken from an adult with an advanced solid tumor such as melanoma, head and neck, liver or kidney cancer. The chain links TRBV27 to TRBJ2-1, with D perhaps TRBD1 or TRBD2 (7 bases each). The source was CD4+ or CD8+ T cells sorted from blood, collected in a trial of the OX40 agonist ivuxolimab. In DNA, the CDR3 is TGTGCCAGCAGCAGAGACAGGGAGGGCACTTTTTACAATGAGCAGTTCTTC. Encoded protein: CASSRDREGTFYNEQFF.